These 28 T cell receptor beta chains originate from one sample sequenced in a study of cytomegalovirus exposure and HLA in healthy donors. A multiplex PCR was run with 60 Vbeta primers and 13 Jbeta primers. Assay: immunoSEQ multiplex PCR; the TCRdb copy retains only in-frame clones and omits some. The sample has roughly 200,000 clones; about four fifths are singletons. The material sequenced was PBMCs. The receptors here all came from a young woman in good health and CMV-seronegative.

This rearrangement joins TRBV5-4 to TRBJ1-2; 7 bases are a match to TRBD1. With V trimmed by 2 bases and J by 6 bases, 4 bases remained unmatched. The germline V gene encodes CDR1 SGHNT and CDR2 YYREEE (reference sequence). The length of the CDR3 is 13 residues. In DNA, the CDR3 is TGTGCCAGCAGCTTCAACAGGGGAAATGGCTACACCTTC. It encodes CASSFNRGNGYTF.

The rearrangement links TRBV19 to TRBJ2-7; D may be TRBD2 (6 bases). The germline CDR1 and CDR2 sequences are LNHDA and SQIVND (reference sequence). V shed 8 bases and J shed 0 bases, with 20 bases lying between them. This CDR3 is built from 16 residues. In DNA form, the CDR3 reads TGTGCCAGTGGGTCGGTGGGGGGAGCTAGCTCCTACGAGCAGTACTTC. Amino acid sequence: CASGSVGGASSYEQYF.

The CDR3 here is CASSQVSTGQGNSPLHF. The CDR3 bases are TGTGCCAGCAGCCAAGTTTCTACGGGACAGGGGAATTCACCCCTCCACTTT. The chain employs TRBV4-2 and TRBJ1-6; 10 nucleotides match TRBD1. Trimming took 1 base from V and 7 from J; bases not matched to a gene: 7. Looked up from germline, CDR1 is LGHNA and CDR2 is YNFKEQ. This CDR3 has 17 amino acids.

V is TRBV30 and J is TRBJ1-1, with 7 bases matching TRBD1. V gave up 5 bases and J gave up 1 base; unmatched junction bases: 1. The CDR3 runs 12 residues. The germline gives CDR1 GTSNPN, CDR2 SVGIG (reference sequence). CDR3 in amino acids: CAWGQANTEAFF. The CDR3 DNA follows: TGTGCCTGGGGACAGGCGAACACTGAAGCTTTCTTT.

V usage is TRBV14 and J usage is TRBJ2-1; 13 nucleotides line up with TRBD2. J lost 7 bases, V lost 4 bases, and 7 bases had no gene match. Germline V CDR1 and CDR2: SGHDN, FVKESK. The CDR3 contains 16 residues. The CDR3 is CASSRMRTSGSNEQFF. CDR3 coding DNA: TGTGCCAGCAGCCGCATGCGGACTAGCGGGAGTAATGAGCAGTTCTTC. Full variable domain (outside the CDR3, taken from reference TRBV14 and TRBJ2-1): EAGVTQFPSHSVIEKGQTVTLRCDPISGHDNLYWYRRVMGKEIKFLLHFVKESKQDESGMPNNRFLAERTGGTYSTLKVQPAELEDSGVYFCASSRMRTSGSNEQFFGPGTRLTVL.

The chain recombines TRBV10-2 with TRBJ2-3; D is perhaps TRBD1 (6 bases). V lost 2 bases and J 2 bases, leaving 8 bases between the germline ends. Germline V gene lookup returns CDR1 WSHSY and CDR2 SAAADI. The CDR3 totals 14 residues. The CDR3: CASSEGGATDTQYF. CDR3 DNA: TGCGCCAGCAGTGAGGGGGGCGCCACAGATACGCAGTATTTT.

The rearrangement uses TRBV28 and TRBJ2-1; 9 positions agree with TRBD2. Trimming removed 6 bases from V and 0 bases from J; junction bases left unmatched: 9. Germline V gene data show CDR1 as MDHEN and CDR2 as SYDVKM. CDR3 size: 17 residues. CDR3 nucleotides: TGTGCCAGCAGCCCCTTTAGCGGGAGCCACTCCTACAATGAGCAGTTCTTC. The encoded protein is CASSPFSGSHSYNEQFF.

The chain couples TRBV5-6 to TRBJ1-1; the match to TRBD1 covers 7 bases. J was trimmed by 3 bases and V by 0 bases; bases with no gene match: 17. CDR1 is SGHDT, CDR2 YYEEEE, per germline. CDR3 size: 19 residues. The CDR3: CASSLGLSTGRLEDTEAFF. DNA of the CDR3: TGTGCCAGCAGCTTGGGACTTTCGACAGGGCGTCTGGAGGACACTGAAGCTTTCTTT.

This chain connects TRBV18 to TRBJ1-1, with D unclear. The germline CDR1 and CDR2 sequences are KGHSH and LQKENI. This CDR3 spans 15 amino acids. V dropped 2 bases and J dropped 4 bases, with 14 bases sitting between them. CDR3 residues: CASSPGYSLGTEAFF. CDR3 sequence (DNA): TGTGCCAGCTCACCAGGCTACAGCCTGGGCACTGAAGCTTTCTTT.

V is TRBV29-1 and J is TRBJ1-2; weak D call: TRBD1 (6 bases). The CDR3 is 14 residues long. Trimming cost V 6 bases and J 4 bases, with 18 bases left between them. CDR1 is SQVTM, CDR2 ANQGSEA, per germline. CDR3 residues: CSVPPADRSYGYTF. The DNA of the CDR3 is TGCAGCGTCCCCCCCGCCGACAGGAGCTATGGCTACACCTTC.

The chain couples TRBV7-8 to TRBJ2-3, with 8 bases lining up with TRBD2. Germline assignment: CDR1 SGHVS and CDR2 FQNEAQ. The V and J ends lost 0 bases and 1 base, in that order; junction bases with no gene match: 15. This CDR3 comprises 20 residues. The CDR3 reads CASSLARHSGIETRTDTQYF. DNA for the CDR3: TGTGCCAGCAGCTTAGCAAGGCATAGCGGGATTGAAACCCGCACAGATACGCAGTATTTT.

The chain links TRBV27 to TRBJ1-2; D is uncertain. The CDR3 runs to 14 residues. With 0 bases removed from V and 3 bases from J, the gap between germline ends came to 8 bases. The germline gives CDR1 MNHEY, CDR2 SMNVEV (reference sequence). CDR3 region: CASSLSSPDYGYTF. In nucleotides, the CDR3 is TGTGCCAGCAGTTTATCTTCCCCTGACTATGGCTACACCTTC.

This chain's CDR3 is CASSKGAGGRSEQYF. The CDR3 nucleotides read TGTGCCAGCAGCAAAGGAGCGGGAGGCCGCTCGGAGCAGTACTTC. This chain connects TRBV21-1 to TRBJ2-7; the D segment call TRBD2 is taken from the table without a DNA check. TRBV21-1 is marked as a pseudogene. CDR3 length equals 15 residues.

The J gene is TRBJ2-1, the V gene TRBV7-9, with 10 positions matching TRBD2. CDR3 length: 15 amino acids. Germline V gene sequence: CDR1 SEHNR, CDR2 FQNEAQ (reference sequence). V shed 4 bases and J 5 bases; nucleotides not matched to a gene: 5. The CDR3, as DNA: TGTGCCAGCAGCTCCTGGACTAGCGGAGACAATGAGCAGTTCTTC. It encodes CASSSWTSGDNEQFF. The full variable domain, in which reference TRBV7-9 and TRBJ2-1 provide the parts outside the CDR3, is DTGVSQNPRHKITKRGQNVTFRCDPISEHNRLYWYRQTLGQGPEFLTYFQNEAQLEKSRLLSDRFSAERPKGSFSTLEIQRTEQGDSAMYLCASSSWTSGDNEQFFGPGTRLTVL.

The chain has TRBV5-4 and TRBJ1-3; TRBD1 aligns across 7 bases. The germline gives CDR1 SGHNT, CDR2 YYREEE (reference sequence). There are 14 residues in the CDR3. Trimming cost V 4 bases and J 4 bases; bases outside gene matches: 5. This chain's CDR3 is CASSPDRRGNTIYF. CDR3 sequence (DNA): TGTGCCAGCAGCCCGGACAGGAGGGGAAACACCATATATTTT.

This chain links TRBV6-5 with TRBJ2-5; 10 bases are shared with TRBD1. The DNA end favors TRBJ2-7, so the J call may be wrong. CDR1 is MNHEY and CDR2 is SVGAGI in the germline V gene. CDR3 length: 14 amino acids. CDR3 in amino acids: CASSRTGGWSEQYF. The CDR3 region has the DNA TGTGCCAGCAGCCGGACAGGGGGGTGGTCCGAGCAGTACTTC.

In the case of this clone: Relative to the germline gene, one junction end is altered; a read error may explain this. The CDR3 loop is CATSRGPQRPDIVF. In DNA, the CDR3 is TGTGCCACCAGCCGCGGACCACAGCGGCCTGACATAGTCTTT. This chain links TRBV15 with TRBJ1-1; D uncertain. Germline lookup yields CDR1 LNHNV and CDR2 YYDKDF (reference sequence). CDR3 size: 14 residues.

This sequence joins TRBV6-6 and TRBJ1-1; no definite D call. This CDR3 is built from 11 residues. Germline values: CDR1 MNHNY, CDR2 SVGAGI (reference sequence). The V and J ends lost 8 bases and 6 bases respectively, with 10 bases between them. The CDR3 DNA sequence: TGTGCCAGCGGAGGTACCGCTGAAGCTTTCTTT. Encoded protein: CASGGTAEAFF.

The V gene is TRBV7-9, the J gene TRBJ1-1; a possible D gene is TRBD1 (5 bases). Deletions cut 0 bases from V and 6 bases from J, with 8 bases between. The CDR3 is made up of 13 amino acids. Germline lookup yields CDR1 SEHNR and CDR2 FQNEAQ (reference sequence). CDR3 sequence: CASSLAGAPEAFF. CDR3 bases: TGTGCCAGCAGCTTAGCAGGGGCCCCTGAAGCTTTCTTT.

The rearrangement joins TRBV4-1 to TRBJ2-5, with 8 bases lining up with TRBD2. Germline trimming cut 3 bases from V and 5 bases from J; bases unmatched to any gene: 8. There are 15 residues in the CDR3. Germline V CDR1 and CDR2: MGHRA, YSYEKL. CDR3 DNA sequence: TGCGCCAGCAGCCACCCCGGGACTAGGGTGGAGACCCAGTACTTC. This codes for CASSHPGTRVETQYF.

This chain uses TRBV6-5 with TRBJ1-1, with D unclear. The CDR3 spans 11 residues. Germline lookup yields CDR1 MNHEY and CDR2 SVGAGI. Trimming took 4 bases from V and 8 from J, leaving 8 bases between them. The CDR3 here is CASSLSGEAFF. CDR3 nucleotides: TGTGCCAGCAGTTTATCAGGAGAAGCTTTCTTT.

The V gene is TRBV7-9, the J gene TRBJ2-1; 9 bases match TRBD1. CDR1 is SEHNR, CDR2 FQNEAQ, per germline (reference sequence). V was pared by 5 bases and J by 8 bases, with 7 bases of the junction left unmatched. This CDR3 spans 14 amino acids. CDR3 sequence: CASSHQQGADEQFF. The CDR3 region has the DNA TGTGCCAGCAGCCATCAACAGGGGGCGGATGAGCAGTTCTTC. The entire variable domain, with the rest obtained from reference TRBV7-9 and TRBJ2-1, is as follows: DTGVSQNPRHKITKRGQNVTFRCDPISEHNRLYWYRQTLGQGPEFLTYFQNEAQLEKSRLLSDRFSAERPKGSFSTLEIQRTEQGDSAMYLCASSHQQGADEQFFGPGTRLTVL.

The rearrangement joins TRBV23-1 to TRBJ2-6; 7 bases line up with TRBD1. TRBV23-1 is noted as an ORF with a role that remains uncertain. The length of the CDR3 is 16 residues. Losses at the gene ends were 8 bases for V and 2 bases for J; bases not matched to a gene: 9. This CDR3 is CASRYLGGAGANVLTF. For the CDR3, the DNA is TGCGCCAGCCGGTACCTAGGGGGCGCTGGGGCCAACGTCCTGACTTTC.

This clone was observed a handful of times. The V call is TRBV10-3, the J call TRBJ1-1, with 7 bases aligning to TRBD1. The germline V gene has CDR1 ENHRY and CDR2 SYGVKD. The junction had 10 bases not matched to a gene; V was cut back by 3 bases and J by 6 bases. This CDR3 is 15 amino acids long. DNA for the CDR3: TGTGCCATCAGTGAACAGGGGTACTCCGGGGCTGAAGCTTTCTTT. Protein product: CAISEQGYSGAEAFF.

This chain joins TRBV19 and TRBJ2-7; 10 positions match TRBD2. With 8 bases clipped from V and 1 base from J, the junction kept 11 bases outside the gene matches. Germline CDR1 LNHDA, CDR2 SQIVND (reference sequence). This CDR3 is built from 16 residues. The CDR3 region is CASVSSSGRLSYEQYV. The DNA for the CDR3 is TGTGCCAGTGTCTCGTCTAGCGGGAGATTATCCTACGAGCAGTACGTC.

The J gene is TRBJ1-1, the V gene TRBV11-2; 10 nucleotides line up with TRBD1. The germline V gene encodes CDR1 SGHAT and CDR2 FQNNGV. The CDR3 is 16 residues long. Unmatched junction bases numbered 11, after V lost 5 bases and J lost 5 bases. Here the CDR3 reads CASSRWDRGLVTEAFF. CDR3 sequence (DNA): TGTGCCAGCAGCCGATGGGACAGGGGATTGGTGACTGAAGCTTTCTTT. The variable domain in full, with the rest retrieved from reference TRBV11-2 and TRBJ1-1, is EAGVAQSPRYKIIEKRQSVAFWCNPISGHATLYWYQQILGQGPKLLIQFQNNGVVDDSQLPKDRFSAERLKGVDSTLKIQPAKLEDSAVYLCASSRWDRGLVTEAFFGQGTRLTVV.

This sequence joins TRBV11-2 and TRBJ2-7, with 9 nucleotides matching TRBD1. J lost 6 bases, V lost 5 bases, and 5 bases had no gene match. CDR1 and CDR2 (germline): SGHAT, FQNNGV. The CDR3 loop spans 13 amino acids. The CDR3 is CASSAGQGGEQYF. The CDR3 DNA reads as TGTGCCAGCAGCGCGGGACAGGGCGGCGAGCAGTACTTC.

The genes are TRBV11-3 and TRBJ2-1; D perhaps matches TRBD1 (5 bases). The V end lost 1 base, the J end lost 5 bases, and 12 bases lay between the germline ends. This CDR3 region has 15 residues. CDR1 and CDR2 (germline): SGHNT, YENEEA. The CDR3: CASSLARQGHNEQFF. As DNA, the CDR3 is TGTGCCAGCAGCTTAGCAAGGCAGGGTCACAATGAGCAGTTCTTC.